This T cell receptor (beta chain) was found in a study of blood T cell repertoires in COVID-19. As for the study in general: Nucleic acid was either cDNA or gDNA, and it came from T cells, B-cell-depleted T cells, or PBMCs.

CDR1 is MNHNS and CDR2 is SASEGT in the germline V gene. The CDR3 is made up of 14 amino acids. V was clipped by 3 bases and J by 5 bases, with 13 bases between them. Original processing notes: From reference gene primer amplification, estimates of nucleated cell counts were derived. This table comes from immunoSEQ multiplex PCR, and its TCRdb copy is limited to in-frame clones, with some not included. V and J calls and clone size follow that table, whereas D and trimming were derived from the DNA. The sample holds 130,000 to 150,000 clones, over 75% seen once. The V gene is TRBV6-1, the J gene TRBJ2-5; D gene ambiguous. This sequence was found in a man between 65 and 80 years old with acute or convalescent COVID-19. Sample: peripheral blood. The CDR3 sequence: CASSDRINWETQYF. CDR3 nucleotide sequence: TGTGCCAGCAGTGATCGTATAAACTGGGAGACCCAGTACTTC.